Listed below are T cell receptor beta chains from one sample, sequenced in a study of PD-1 blockade in classical Hodgkin lymphoma. Sequenced by immunoSEQ multiplex PCR; TCRdb stores in-frame clones only, minus some. This sample has over 25,000 clones, with about 81% found just once. The material sequenced was peripheral blood mononuclear cells (PBMCs), taken before the second cycle of nivolumab. All receptors come from a human donor with classical Hodgkin lymphoma. Each CDR3 is given without its conserved first and last residue. Each record gives: CDR3 length, J gene, V gene, CDR3 protein.

len: 9; j_gene: TRBJ2-7; v_gene: TRBV28; CDR3aa: ASSWAYEQY
len: 14; j_gene: TRBJ2-2; v_gene: TRBV7-3; CDR3aa: ASSSYPGLGPGELF
len: 10; j_gene: TRBJ1-2; v_gene: TRBV5-6; CDR3aa: ASSHDRTGYT
len: 11; j_gene: TRBJ1-1; v_gene: TRBV9; CDR3aa: ASSFYGGSEAF
len: 11; j_gene: TRBJ2-5; v_gene: TRBV5-6; CDR3aa: ASSFAGLETQY
len: 11; j_gene: TRBJ1-2; v_gene: TRBV7-9; CDR3aa: ASSRDRAYGYT
len: 14; j_gene: TRBJ2-5; v_gene: TRBV18; CDR3aa: ASSPLGSGDEETQY
len: 11; j_gene: TRBJ2-1; v_gene: TRBV4-2; CDR3aa: ASSRQVDNEQF
len: 10; j_gene: TRBJ1-1; v_gene: TRBV7-8; CDR3aa: ASSAPNNEAF
len: 13; j_gene: TRBJ1-6; v_gene: TRBV2; CDR3aa: ASSARTGGNSPLH
len: 14; j_gene: TRBJ2-6; v_gene: TRBV10-3; CDR3aa: AIRGGAFAGANVLT
len: 13; j_gene: TRBJ1-2; v_gene: TRBV5-5; CDR3aa: ASSKTGVDNYGYT
len: 9; j_gene: TRBJ2-1; v_gene: TRBV7-9; CDR3aa: ASSFGDEQF
len: 19; j_gene: TRBJ1-4; v_gene: TRBV27; CDR3aa: ASSLWSIGPSGTGHNEKLF
len: 14; j_gene: TRBJ2-5; v_gene: TRBV7-2; CDR3aa: ASSSQGGTLWETQY